The 14 T cell receptor beta chains given below trace back to one sample, sequenced in a study of shared clonotypes between healthy human individuals. TCRdb's table, derived via immunoSEQ multiplex PCR, lists solely in-frame clones and lacks some. The sample includes millions of clones, roughly 96% of them seen just once. Sequenced material: naive CD4+ T cells sorted from blood. Subset in this sample: CD45RA+ positively selected. These receptors were obtained from a man between 18 and 29 years old in good health.

This clone came up once. This chain uses TRBV5-1 with TRBJ2-1; D may match TRBD1 or TRBD2 (7 bases each). The CDR3 length is 14 residues. V was pared by 7 bases and J by 7 bases, with 18 bases between. CDR1 is SGHRS, CDR2 YFSETQ, per germline. CDR3 loop: CASAQGGPNNEQFF. The CDR3 coding sequence is TGCGCCAGCGCTCAGGGGGGGCCGAATAATGAGCAGTTCTTC. Combining the CDR3 with reference TRBV5-1 and TRBJ2-1 gives the whole variable domain KAGVTQTPRYLIKTRGQQVTLSCSPISGHRSVSWYQQTPGQGLQFLFEYFSETQRNKGNFPGRFSGRQFSNSRSEMNVSTLELGDSALYLCASAQGGPNNEQFFGPGTRLTVL.

The rearrangement uses TRBV6-5 and TRBJ2-1; D is possibly TRBD2 (6 bases). CDR1 is MNHEY, CDR2 SVGAGI, per germline. The CDR3 sequence is 13 residues long. V was shortened by 9 bases and J by 3 bases, with 12 bases between the two germline ends. CDR3 amino acids: CASKRAHYNEQFF. Here the CDR3 DNA reads TGTGCCAGTAAGCGGGCTCACTACAATGAGCAGTTCTTC.

The chain links TRBV7-9 to TRBJ1-1; D is ambiguous. V lost 1 base and J lost 3, with 15 bases in between. The CDR3 runs 16 residues. Germline CDR1 SEHNR, CDR2 FQNEAQ (reference sequence). The CDR3 loop reads CASSLGEVGIDTEAFF. CDR3 DNA: TGTGCCAGCAGCTTAGGGGAAGTGGGGATTGACACTGAAGCTTTCTTT.

The rearrangement joins TRBV5-1 to TRBJ2-7, with D possibly matching TRBD1 (5 bases). The CDR3 runs 14 residues. The V end was cut by 2 bases, the J end by 3 bases, with 12 bases between. Germline-derived CDR1 and CDR2 are SGHRS and YFSETQ. CDR3 loop: CASSFTGANYEQYF. As DNA, the CDR3 is TGCGCCAGCAGCTTTACAGGTGCAAACTACGAGCAGTACTTC.

The chain has TRBV6-4 and TRBJ1-2, with D maybe TRBD1 (5 bases). The CDR3 has 16 amino acids. Per germline, CDR1 MRHNA and CDR2 SNTAGT. V shed 6 bases and J shed 0 bases, with 17 bases lying between them. As DNA, the CDR3 is TGTGCCAGCAGCCCACACGGGGGGGAGCCTAACTATGGCTACACCTTC. Translating it yields CASSPHGGEPNYGYTF.

The table lists this clone with a count of one. The chain carries TRBV5-8 and TRBJ2-2; D gene unclear. The germline CDR1 and CDR2 sequences are SGHTS and YDEGEE. Between the trimmed V and J ends, which lost 1 base and 1 base, there was a span of 8 bases. This CDR3 contains 15 residues. The CDR3 DNA sequence: TGTGCCAGCAGCTTGAGGACGAAGAACACCGGGGAGCTGTTTTTT. Translating it yields CASSLRTKNTGELFF. Together with reference TRBV5-8 and TRBJ2-2, the CDR3 gives the full variable domain: EAGVTQSPTHLIKTRGQQATLRCSPISGHTSVYWYQQALGLGLQFLLWYDEGEERNRGNFPPRFSGRQFPNYSSELNVNALELEDSALYLCASSLRTKNTGELFFGEGSRLTVL.

The rearrangement uses TRBV7-8 and TRBJ1-3, with TRBD1 matching 7 bases. CDR3 length equals 19 residues. Germline trimming cut 1 base from V and 0 bases from J; bases unmatched to any gene: 12. Per germline, CDR1 SGHVS and CDR2 FQNEAQ. The CDR3 coding sequence is TGTGCCAGCAGCTTAGTGTGGCCGGGACAGCAACTCTCTGGAAACACCATATATTTT. It is translated as CASSLVWPGQQLSGNTIYF.

The chain joins TRBV5-1 to TRBJ1-2; 9 bases align to TRBD1. The CDR3 has 16 residues. Germline V gene data show CDR1 as SGHRS and CDR2 as YFSETQ. With 3 bases clipped from V and 2 bases from J, the junction kept 8 bases outside the gene matches. CDR3 amino acids: CASSSGTGTGNYGYTF. The DNA for the CDR3 is TGCGCCAGCAGCTCGGGTACCGGGACAGGGAACTATGGCTACACCTTC.

In the case of this clone: At the DNA level, this CDR3 is encoded by other sequences in the same sample as well. The genes are TRBV20-1 and TRBJ1-1; D is undetermined. Germline V CDR1 and CDR2: DFQATT, SNEGSKA (reference sequence). The germline V and J ends were trimmed by 5 bases and 1 base, with 5 bases remaining between them. The CDR3 is made up of 11 amino acids. DNA for the CDR3: TGCAGTGCTTCGGGGAACACTGAAGCTTTCTTT. Amino acids: CSASGNTEAFF.

There are many counts of this clone. This specimen includes other DNA sequences encoding the same CDR3. The gene calls are TRBV19 and TRBJ1-4; 7 bases match TRBD1. The CDR3 loop spans 14 amino acids. The germline V gene encodes CDR1 LNHDA and CDR2 SQIVND (reference sequence). J was trimmed by 3 bases and V by 5 bases; bases with no gene match: 3. The CDR3 reads CASSQGTANEKLFF. The CDR3 coding sequence is TGTGCCAGTAGTCAGGGGACAGCTAATGAAAAACTGTTTTTT.

The V gene is TRBV7-9, the J gene TRBJ1-2; D is perhaps TRBD1 (6 bases). CDR3 length: 13 amino acids. Germline V gene sequence: CDR1 SEHNR, CDR2 FQNEAQ (reference sequence). The V end was cut by 3 bases, the J end by 7 bases, with 12 bases between. CDR3 coding DNA: TGTGCCAGCAGCTTCGCGGGGGCAAGTGGCTACACCTTC. This sequence encodes CASSFAGASGYTF.

For this clone: Other DNA sequences in the same sample also yield this CDR3. The V call is TRBV5-1, the J call TRBJ1-2, with unresolved D. CDR1 SGHRS and CDR2 YFSETQ come from the germline V gene. The CDR3 has 13 amino acids. V lost 4 bases, J lost 3 bases, and 10 bases lay in between. The CDR3 nucleotides are TGCGCCAGCAGCACGGACGGTTACTATGGCTACACCTTC. Amino acid sequence: CASSTDGYYGYTF.

This clone was recorded once. At one end, the junction sequence differs from germline, possibly due to a read error. As DNA, the CDR3 is TGTGCTAGCAGCTTAGACGGGGGAACCGGGGAGCTGTTTTTT. Amino acids: CASSLDGGTGELFF. The J gene is TRBJ2-2, the V gene TRBV7-7; weak D call: TRBD2 (6 bases). The CDR3 consists of 14 residues. The germline CDR1 and CDR2 sequences are SSHAT and FNYEAQ (reference sequence).

The CDR3 loop is CASSSRRDGYTF. CDR3 sequence (DNA): TGTGCCAGCAGTTCCCGTAGGGACGGCTACACCTTC. The chain links TRBV6-5 to TRBJ1-2, with TRBD1 as a possible D gene (5 bases). CDR1 is MNHEY, CDR2 SVGAGI, per germline. V was cut by 4 bases and J by 8 bases, with 11 bases left in between. The CDR3 length is 12 residues.